Following are 10 T cell receptor beta chains from one sample sequenced in a study of graft-versus-host responses after intestinal transplantation. The protocol was immunoSEQ multiplex PCR, while the TCRdb copy is restricted to in-frame clones and leaves out a portion. This sample has roughly 50,000 clones; 91% occur once, and the top ten carry around 5.1%. The input for sequencing was PBMCs, taken about 93 weeks after intestinal transplant. The source is a human patient who received an intestinal transplant, so some T cells may come from the graft donor.

The CDR3 region has the DNA TGTGCCAGCAGCCAGCCCGGGACGGGGTCACCCCTCCACTTT. Its protein is CASSQPGTGSPLHF. The rearrangement uses TRBV4-2 and TRBJ1-6; D possibly corresponds to TRBD1 (5 bases). Looked up from germline, CDR1 is LGHNA and CDR2 is YNFKEQ. The CDR3 has 14 amino acids. The V gene lost 3 bases and the J gene lost 10 bases, with 13 bases spanning the gap.

The chain couples TRBV18 to TRBJ1-1; D remains unclear. The CDR3 runs to 13 residues. The V end lost 1 base, the J end lost 2 bases, and 5 bases lay between the germline ends. CDR1 is KGHSH, CDR2 LQKENI, per germline. CDR3 in amino acids: CASSPLFNTEAFF. CDR3 nucleotides: TGTGCCAGCTCACCACTGTTTAACACTGAAGCTTTCTTT.

The chain couples TRBV19 to TRBJ1-3; no definite D call. The CDR3 loop spans 14 amino acids. Trimming pared 8 bases from V and 0 bases from J, leaving 11 bases between. The germline gives CDR1 LNHDA, CDR2 SQIVND (reference sequence). The CDR3 DNA sequence: TGTGCCAGTCATCCTTCGACCTCTGGAAACACCATATATTTT. Translation gives CASHPSTSGNTIYF. The variable domain in full, completed from reference TRBV19 and TRBJ1-3, reads DGGITQSPKYLFRKEGQNVTLSCEQNLNHDAMYWYRQDPGQGLRLIYYSQIVNDFQKGDIAEGYSVSREKKESFPLTVTSAQKNPTAFYLCASHPSTSGNTIYFGEGSWLTVV.

CDR3 sequence reads: CASSEGEGYGYTF. Written as DNA, the CDR3 is TGCGCCAGCAGTGAGGGCGAAGGCTATGGCTACACCTTC. The J gene is TRBJ1-2, the V gene TRBV10-1; D remains unclear. CDR1 and CDR2 (germline): WNHNN, SYGVQD (reference sequence). Trimming took 2 bases from V and 4 from J, leaving 8 bases between them. There are 13 residues in the CDR3.

The table lists this clone with a count of one. V usage is TRBV10-1 and J usage is TRBJ1-1; no definite D call. This CDR3 spans 13 amino acids. Germline CDR1 is WNHNN and CDR2 is SYGVQD (reference sequence). V lost 0 bases and J lost 7, with 9 bases in between. The CDR3 is CASSESPGREAFF. In DNA, the CDR3 is TGCGCCAGCAGTGAGTCCCCGGGCCGTGAAGCTTTCTTT.

The chain combines TRBV2 with TRBJ1-2; 8 positions agree with TRBD1. The V and J ends lost 7 bases and 4 bases, in that order; junction bases with no gene match: 8. CDR3 length: 14 residues. Germline V gene lookup returns CDR1 SNHLY and CDR2 FYNNEI. The CDR3 reads CASTLDRAIYGYTF. The CDR3 DNA reads as TGTGCCAGCACCCTGGACAGGGCTATCTATGGCTACACCTTC.

The chain couples TRBV27 to TRBJ1-1; D might be TRBD1 (5 bases). Trimming removed 1 base from V and 5 bases from J, with 20 bases in between. The CDR3 is made up of 17 amino acids. Germline V gene data show CDR1 as MNHEY and CDR2 as SMNVEV (reference sequence). The DNA of the CDR3 is TGTGCCAGCAGTTTATTTTTCGGTGGGACCCAAGGGACTGAAGCTTTCTTT. Translated, it gives CASSLFFGGTQGTEAFF.

Concerning this clone itself: Germline and junction disagree at one end, which may indicate a read error. At the DNA level, this CDR3 is encoded by other sequences in the same sample as well. The CDR3 here is CASSEGGNTIYF. The CDR3 nucleotides read TGTGCCAGCAGCGAAGGGGGAAACACCATATATTTT. The chain employs TRBV2 and TRBJ1-3; D uncertain. Per the germline V gene, CDR1 is SNHLY and CDR2 is FYNNEI. The CDR3 consists of 12 residues.

The chain links TRBV6-5 to TRBJ1-2, with a possible D match to TRBD1 (5 bases). This CDR3 contains 9 residues. With 8 bases removed from V and 7 bases from J, the gap between germline ends came to 5 bases. CDR1 and CDR2 from the germline V gene are MNHEY and SVGAGI. CDR3 residues: CASGGGYTF. The DNA of the CDR3 is TGTGCCAGCGGGGGTGGCTACACCTTC.

This chain uses TRBV5-4 with TRBJ1-1; D is ambiguous. V was trimmed by 0 bases and J by 1 base, leaving 7 bases between them. This CDR3 is 14 amino acids long. Germline CDR1 is SGHNT and CDR2 is YYREEE (reference sequence). The CDR3 region has the DNA TGTGCCAGCAGCTTGGCCGGCCCGAACACTGAAGCTTTCTTT. Translated: CASSLAGPNTEAFF.